This is a list of T cell receptor beta chains from one sample in a study of regulatory T cells in long-lasting Graves disease. TCRdb recomputed calls from the multiplex PCR reads with MiXCR, one row per CDR3 protein. The sample holds about 660,000 distinct CDR3 sequences, about 32% seen once. Here the sequenced sample was peripheral blood mononuclear cells (PBMCs), taken when the disease was refractory, from a patient treated with antithyroid drugs. The receptors stem from a female donor with Graves disease. Both conserved end residues are trimmed from each CDR3. The order of the fields is V gene, J gene, CDR3 protein.

>TRBV6-1|TRBJ1-2
ASSEARAGQT
>TRBV28|TRBJ1-4
ASSRGVGNEKLF
>TRBV7-9|TRBJ1-1
ASSLEFDTEAF
>TRBV12-3/TRBV12-4|TRBJ1-1
ASSFVVGTAGLAEAF
>TRBV7-7|TRBJ2-5
ASSLGGAGQGQETQY
>TRBV20-1|TRBJ2-6
SAREAGTGANVLT
>TRBV9|TRBJ2-7
ASSVEWRDNYEQY
>TRBV20-1|TRBJ1-2
SVLGGYGYT
>TRBV10-2|TRBJ1-5
ASSTDSYSNQPQH
>TRBV20-1|TRBJ2-7
SARAPTSGFEQY
>TRBV3-1|TRBJ1-5
ASSQGRAGNQPQH
>TRBV5-1|TRBJ1-2
ASSLMQGSYGYT
>TRBV25-1|TRBJ1-6
ASSEWTGVGSPLH
>TRBV6-1|TRBJ1-6
ASRAESSYNSPLH
>TRBV20-1|TRBJ1-3
SAASGNTIY
>TRBV9|TRBJ2-7
ASSVARGSSYEQY
>TRBV27|TRBJ1-1
ASKRQGGTEAF